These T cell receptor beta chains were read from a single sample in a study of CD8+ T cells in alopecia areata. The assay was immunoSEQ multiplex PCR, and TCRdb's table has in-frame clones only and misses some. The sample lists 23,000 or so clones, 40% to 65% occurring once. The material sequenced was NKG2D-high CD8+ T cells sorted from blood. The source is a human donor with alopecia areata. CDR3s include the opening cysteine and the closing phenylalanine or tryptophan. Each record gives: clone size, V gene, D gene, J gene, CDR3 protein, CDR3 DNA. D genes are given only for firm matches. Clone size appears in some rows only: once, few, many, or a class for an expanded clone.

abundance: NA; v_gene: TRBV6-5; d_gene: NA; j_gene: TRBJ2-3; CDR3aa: CASSQLGPPTDTQYF; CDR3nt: TGTGCCAGCAGCCAGCTCGGCCCACCCACAGATACGCAGTATTTT
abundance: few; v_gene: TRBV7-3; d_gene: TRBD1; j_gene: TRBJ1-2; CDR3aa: CASSVGTEANYGYTF; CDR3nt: TGTGCCAGCAGCGTCGGGACAGAAGCTAACTATGGCTACACCTTC
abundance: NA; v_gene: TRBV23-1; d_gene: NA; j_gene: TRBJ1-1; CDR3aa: CASSQVSISTEAFF; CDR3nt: TGCGCCAGCAGCCAAGTGTCTATCTCTACTGAAGCTTTCTTT
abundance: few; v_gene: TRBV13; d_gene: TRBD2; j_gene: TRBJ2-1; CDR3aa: CASSAPSGSSYNEQFF; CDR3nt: TGTGCCAGCAGCGCTCCTAGCGGGAGCTCCTACAATGAGCAGTTCTTC
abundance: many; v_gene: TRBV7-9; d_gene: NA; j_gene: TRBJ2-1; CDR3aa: CASSSSGGHPEQFF; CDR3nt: TGTGCCAGCAGCTCCTCCGGGGGCCATCCTGAGCAGTTCTTC
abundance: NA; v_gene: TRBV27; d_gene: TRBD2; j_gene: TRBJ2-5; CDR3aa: CASSLGSSGTGTQYF; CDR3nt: TGTGCCAGCAGTTTAGGGTCTAGCGGGACGGGGACCCAGTACTTC
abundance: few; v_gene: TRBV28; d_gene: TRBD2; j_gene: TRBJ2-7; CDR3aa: CASSLTSGGFYEQYF; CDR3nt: TGTGCCAGCAGTTTGACTAGCGGGGGTTTCTACGAGCAGTACTTC
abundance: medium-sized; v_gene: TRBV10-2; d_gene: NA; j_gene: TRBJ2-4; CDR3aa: CASSPDRSLAKNIQYF; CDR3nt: TGCGCCAGTTCCCCCGACAGGAGCCTAGCCAAAAACATTCAGTACTTC
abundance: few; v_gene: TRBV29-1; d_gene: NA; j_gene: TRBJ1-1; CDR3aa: CSVHRAANTEAFF; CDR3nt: TGCAGCGTCCACCGGGCCGCGAACACTGAAGCTTTCTTT
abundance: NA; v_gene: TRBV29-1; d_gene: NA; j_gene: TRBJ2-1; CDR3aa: CSVPRTMGEQFF; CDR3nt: TGCAGCGTTCCCCGGACGATGGGCGAGCAGTTCTTC
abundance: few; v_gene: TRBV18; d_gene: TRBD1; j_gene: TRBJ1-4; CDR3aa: CASSPSRDSYNEKLFF; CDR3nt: TGTGCCAGCTCACCATCGAGGGACAGCTATAATGAAAAACTGTTTTTT
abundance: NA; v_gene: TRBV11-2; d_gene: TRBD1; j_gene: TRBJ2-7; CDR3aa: CASSDLTGDEQYF; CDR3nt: TGTGCCAGCAGCGACTTAACAGGGGACGAGCAGTACTTC
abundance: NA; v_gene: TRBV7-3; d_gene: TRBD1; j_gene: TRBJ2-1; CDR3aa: CASSQTGDEQFF; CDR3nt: TGTGCCAGCAGCCAAACAGGGGATGAGCAGTTCTTC
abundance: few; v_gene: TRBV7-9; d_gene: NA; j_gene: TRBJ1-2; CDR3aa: CASSPGSSRYGYTF; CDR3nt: TGTGCCAGCAGCCCGGGATCCTCCCGGTATGGCTACACCTTC
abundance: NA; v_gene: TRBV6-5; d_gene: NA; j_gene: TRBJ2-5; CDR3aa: CASAGYVGETQYF; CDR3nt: TGTGCCAGCGCCGGTTATGTGGGAGAGACCCAGTACTTC
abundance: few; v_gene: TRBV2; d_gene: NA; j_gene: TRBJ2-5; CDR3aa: CASSERKAGEPQETQYF; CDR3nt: TGTGCCAGCAGTGAAAGGAAGGCAGGAGAACCCCAAGAGACCCAGTACTTC
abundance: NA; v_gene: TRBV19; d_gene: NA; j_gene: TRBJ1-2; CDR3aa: CASSGQNYGYTF; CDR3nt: TGTGCCAGTAGTGGACAGAACTATGGCTACACCTTC